A selection of T cell receptor beta chains follows, all from one sample in a study of shared clonotypes between healthy human individuals. Only in-frame clones appear in the TCRdb table, and some are missing; sequencing was by immunoSEQ multiplex PCR. The sample consists of over a million clones, 95% to 99% of them appearing once. Sequencing was carried out using naive CD4+ T cells sorted from blood. The source of these receptors is a young man in good health. Each CDR3 is given with its conserved first and last residue. The D gene is left open where the match is weak.

d_call | j_call | v_call | cdr3_aa
TRBD2 | TRBJ2-3 | TRBV5-1 | CASSMGLAGAGDTQYF
NA | TRBJ2-2 | TRBV2 | CASRPHLGNTGELFF
NA | TRBJ2-3 | TRBV12-5 | CASAPGHLPDTQYF
NA | TRBJ2-7 | TRBV18 | CASSPSQTYEQYF
TRBD1 | TRBJ2-1 | TRBV7-2 | CASSRTGYNEQFF
NA | TRBJ1-1 | TRBV28 | CASNTAWRNTEAFF
NA | TRBJ1-1 | TRBV28 | CASSSQGRPGTEAFF
NA | TRBJ2-1 | TRBV9 | CASSVGPSVSYNEQFF
NA | TRBJ2-7 | TRBV27 | CASSASRQNDYEQYF
NA | TRBJ2-1 | TRBV6-6 | CASRKQGRDEQFF
NA | TRBJ1-5 | TRBV2 | CASGGRENQPQHF
NA | TRBJ2-7 | TRBV15 | CATSSQEGLSEQYF
NA | TRBJ2-5 | TRBV10-2 | CATRVGGETQYF
NA | TRBJ2-1 | TRBV7-6 | CASSLEPSTGDEQFF
TRBD1 | TRBJ2-7 | TRBV7-2 | CASSSGQLYEQYF
NA | TRBJ1-5 | TRBV11-2 | CASRRQDNQPQHF